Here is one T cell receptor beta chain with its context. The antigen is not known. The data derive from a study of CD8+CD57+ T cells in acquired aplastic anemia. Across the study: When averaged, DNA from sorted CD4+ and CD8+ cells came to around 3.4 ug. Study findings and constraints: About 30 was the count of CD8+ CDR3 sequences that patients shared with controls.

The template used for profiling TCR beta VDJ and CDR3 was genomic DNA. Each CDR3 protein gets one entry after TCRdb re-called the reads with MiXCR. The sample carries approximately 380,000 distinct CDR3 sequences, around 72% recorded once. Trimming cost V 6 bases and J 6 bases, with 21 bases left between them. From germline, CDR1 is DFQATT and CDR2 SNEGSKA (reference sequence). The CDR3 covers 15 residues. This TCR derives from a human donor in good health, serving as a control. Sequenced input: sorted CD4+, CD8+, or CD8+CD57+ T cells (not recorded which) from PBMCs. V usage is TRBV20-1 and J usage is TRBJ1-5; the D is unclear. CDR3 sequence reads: CSAAAGREQCQPQHF. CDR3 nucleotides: TGCAGTGCCGCTGCGGGTAGGGAGCAGTGTCAGCCCCAGCATTTT.